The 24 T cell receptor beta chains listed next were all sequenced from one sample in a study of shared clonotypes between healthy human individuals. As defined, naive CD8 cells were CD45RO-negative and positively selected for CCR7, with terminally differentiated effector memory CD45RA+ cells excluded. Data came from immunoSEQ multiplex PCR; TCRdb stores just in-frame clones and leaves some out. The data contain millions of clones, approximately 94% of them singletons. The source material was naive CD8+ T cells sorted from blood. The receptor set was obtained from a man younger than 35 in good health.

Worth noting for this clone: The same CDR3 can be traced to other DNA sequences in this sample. CDR3 coding DNA: TGTGCCTGGAGTCTGGGCCAGGCCTACGAGCAGTACTTC. As protein: CAWSLGQAYEQYF. V gene TRBV30 combines with J gene TRBJ2-7; D remains ambiguous. Trimming took 2 bases from V and 2 from J, leaving 10 bases between them. This CDR3 spans 13 amino acids. Germline-derived CDR1 and CDR2 are GTSNPN and SVGIG (reference sequence).

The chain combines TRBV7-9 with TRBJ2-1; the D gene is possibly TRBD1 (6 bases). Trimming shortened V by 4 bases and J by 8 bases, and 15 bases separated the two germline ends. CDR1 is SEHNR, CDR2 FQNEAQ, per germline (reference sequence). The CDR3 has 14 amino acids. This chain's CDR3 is CASSSRQVWDEQFF. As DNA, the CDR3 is TGTGCCAGCAGCTCGCGACAGGTCTGGGATGAGCAGTTCTTC.

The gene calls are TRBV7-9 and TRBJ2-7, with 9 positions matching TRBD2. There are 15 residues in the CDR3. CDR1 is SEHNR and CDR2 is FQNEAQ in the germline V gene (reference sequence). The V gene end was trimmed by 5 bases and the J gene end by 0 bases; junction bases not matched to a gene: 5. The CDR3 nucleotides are TGTGCCAGCAGCGAGCTAGCGGGAATCTCCTACGAGCAGTACTTC. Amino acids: CASSELAGISYEQYF.

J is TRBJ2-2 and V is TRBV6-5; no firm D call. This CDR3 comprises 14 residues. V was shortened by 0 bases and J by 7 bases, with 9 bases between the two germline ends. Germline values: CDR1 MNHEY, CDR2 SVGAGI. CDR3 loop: CASSYSQSGGELFF. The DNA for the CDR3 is TGTGCCAGCAGTTACTCCCAGTCAGGCGGGGAGCTGTTTTTT.

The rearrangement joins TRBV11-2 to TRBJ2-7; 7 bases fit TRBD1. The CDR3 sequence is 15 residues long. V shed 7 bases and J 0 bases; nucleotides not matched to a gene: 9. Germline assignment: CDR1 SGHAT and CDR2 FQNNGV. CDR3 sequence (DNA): TGTGCCAGCACCCCAGGGACAGCGAGCTCCTACGAGCAGTACTTC. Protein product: CASTPGTASSYEQYF.

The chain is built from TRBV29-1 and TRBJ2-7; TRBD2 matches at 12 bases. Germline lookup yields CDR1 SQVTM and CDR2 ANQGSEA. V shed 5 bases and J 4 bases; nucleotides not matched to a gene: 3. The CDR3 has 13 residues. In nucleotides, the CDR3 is TGCAGCGTTACTAGCGGGGGGATTTACGAGCAGTACTTC. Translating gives CSVTSGGIYEQYF.

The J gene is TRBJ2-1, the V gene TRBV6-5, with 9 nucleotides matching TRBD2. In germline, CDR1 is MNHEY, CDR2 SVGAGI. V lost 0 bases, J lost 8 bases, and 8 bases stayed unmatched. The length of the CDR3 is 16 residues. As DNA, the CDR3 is TGTGCCAGCAGTTACTCGACTAGCGGCTCCGTCGATGAGCAGTTCTTC. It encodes CASSYSTSGSVDEQFF.

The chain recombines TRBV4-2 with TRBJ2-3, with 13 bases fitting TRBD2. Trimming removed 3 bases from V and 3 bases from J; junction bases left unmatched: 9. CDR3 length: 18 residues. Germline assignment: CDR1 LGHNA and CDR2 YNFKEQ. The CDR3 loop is CASSHPTSGGARTDTQYF. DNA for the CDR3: TGTGCCAGCAGCCACCCCACTAGCGGGGGGGCTAGGACAGATACGCAGTATTTT.

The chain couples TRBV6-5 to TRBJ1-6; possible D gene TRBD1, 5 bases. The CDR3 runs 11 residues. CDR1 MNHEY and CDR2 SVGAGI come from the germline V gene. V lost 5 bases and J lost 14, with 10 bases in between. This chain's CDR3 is CASSEIGALHF. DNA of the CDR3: TGTGCCAGCAGTGAAATAGGGGCCCTCCACTTT.

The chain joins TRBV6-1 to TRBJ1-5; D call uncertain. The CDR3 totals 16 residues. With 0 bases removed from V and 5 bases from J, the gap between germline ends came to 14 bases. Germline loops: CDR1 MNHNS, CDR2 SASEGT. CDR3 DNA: TGTGCCAGCAGTGAAGCGCGTGGAGGGTGGGATCAGCCCCAGCATTTT. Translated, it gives CASSEARGGWDQPQHF.

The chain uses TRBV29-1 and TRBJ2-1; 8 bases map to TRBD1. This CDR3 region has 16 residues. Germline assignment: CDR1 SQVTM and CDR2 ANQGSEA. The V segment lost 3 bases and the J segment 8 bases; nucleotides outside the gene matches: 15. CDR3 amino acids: CSVEFAETGVFDEQFF. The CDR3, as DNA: TGCAGCGTTGAGTTCGCGGAGACAGGGGTATTCGATGAGCAGTTCTTC.

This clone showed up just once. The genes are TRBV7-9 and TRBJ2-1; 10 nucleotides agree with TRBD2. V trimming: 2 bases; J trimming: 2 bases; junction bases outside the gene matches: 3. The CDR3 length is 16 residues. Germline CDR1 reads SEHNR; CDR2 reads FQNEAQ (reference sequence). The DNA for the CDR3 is TGTGCCAGCAGCTTACTTAGCGGGGGGACCTACAATGAGCAGTTCTTC. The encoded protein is CASSLLSGGTYNEQFF.

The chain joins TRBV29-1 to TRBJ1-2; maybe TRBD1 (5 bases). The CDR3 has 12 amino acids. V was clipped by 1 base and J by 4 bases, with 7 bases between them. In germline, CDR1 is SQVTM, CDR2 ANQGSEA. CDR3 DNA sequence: TGCAGCGTTGAAGCAGGGATCTATGGCTACACCTTC. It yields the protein CSVEAGIYGYTF.

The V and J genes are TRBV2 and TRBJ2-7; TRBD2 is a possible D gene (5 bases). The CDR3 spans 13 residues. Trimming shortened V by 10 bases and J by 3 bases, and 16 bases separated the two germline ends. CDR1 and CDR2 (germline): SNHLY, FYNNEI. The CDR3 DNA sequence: TGTGCCACCCGGTTTGCGGGTAACTACGAGCAGTACTTC. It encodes CATRFAGNYEQYF.

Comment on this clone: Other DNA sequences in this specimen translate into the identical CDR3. The CDR3 spells CASSPGTAYEQYF. For the CDR3, the DNA is TGCGCCAGCAGTCCCGGGACAGCCTACGAGCAGTACTTC. This chain joins TRBV10-1 and TRBJ2-7, with 7 bases fitting TRBD1. V lost 5 bases to trimming and J lost 2 bases; unmatched junction nucleotides: 3. Germline CDR1 and CDR2: WNHNN and SYGVQD (reference sequence). The CDR3 has 13 amino acids.

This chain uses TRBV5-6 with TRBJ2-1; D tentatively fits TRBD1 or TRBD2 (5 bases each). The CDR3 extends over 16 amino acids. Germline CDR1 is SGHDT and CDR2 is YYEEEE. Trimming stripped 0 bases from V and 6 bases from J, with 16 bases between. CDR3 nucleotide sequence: TGTGCCAGCAGCTTGGACCCGATGGGGGAAATCAATGAGCAGTTCTTC. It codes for CASSLDPMGEINEQFF.

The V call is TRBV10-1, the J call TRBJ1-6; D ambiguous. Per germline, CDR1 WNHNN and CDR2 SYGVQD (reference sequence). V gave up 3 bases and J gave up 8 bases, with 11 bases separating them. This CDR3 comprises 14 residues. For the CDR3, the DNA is TGCGCCAGCAGTGATCCCGGGCTGGATTCACCCCTCCACTTT. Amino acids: CASSDPGLDSPLHF.

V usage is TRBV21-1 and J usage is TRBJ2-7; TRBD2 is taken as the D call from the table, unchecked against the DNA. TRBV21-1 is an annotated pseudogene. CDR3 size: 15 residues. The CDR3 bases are TGTGCCAGCAGCATCCCCCCGAGGCGGAGGTACGAGCAGTACTTC. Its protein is CASSIPPRRRYEQYF.

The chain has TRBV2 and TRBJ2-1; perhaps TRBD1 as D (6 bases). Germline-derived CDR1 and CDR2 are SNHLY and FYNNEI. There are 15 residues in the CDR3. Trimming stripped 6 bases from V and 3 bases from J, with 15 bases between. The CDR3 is CASSPDSNYYNEQFF. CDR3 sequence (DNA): TGTGCCAGCAGCCCGGACAGCAACTACTACAATGAGCAGTTCTTC.

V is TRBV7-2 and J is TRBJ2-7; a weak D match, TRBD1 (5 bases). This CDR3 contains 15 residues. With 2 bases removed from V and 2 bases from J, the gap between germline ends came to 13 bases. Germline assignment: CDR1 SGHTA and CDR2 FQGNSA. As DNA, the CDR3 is TGTGCCAGCAGCTTATTCTGGGGCCCTACCTACGAGCAGTACTTC. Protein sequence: CASSLFWGPTYEQYF.

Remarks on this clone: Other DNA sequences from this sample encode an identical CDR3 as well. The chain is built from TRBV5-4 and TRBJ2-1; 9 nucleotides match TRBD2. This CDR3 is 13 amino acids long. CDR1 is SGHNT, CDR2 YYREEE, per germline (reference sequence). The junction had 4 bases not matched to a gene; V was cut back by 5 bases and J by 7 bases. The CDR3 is CASSFAGGNEQFF. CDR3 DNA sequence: TGTGCCAGCAGTTTTGCGGGGGGGAATGAGCAGTTCTTC.

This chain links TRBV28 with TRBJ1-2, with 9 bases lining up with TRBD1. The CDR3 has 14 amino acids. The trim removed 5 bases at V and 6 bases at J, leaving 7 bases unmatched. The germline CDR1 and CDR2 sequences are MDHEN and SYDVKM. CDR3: CASSPRTGVDGYTF. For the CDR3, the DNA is TGTGCCAGCAGTCCTCGGACAGGGGTGGATGGCTACACCTTC.

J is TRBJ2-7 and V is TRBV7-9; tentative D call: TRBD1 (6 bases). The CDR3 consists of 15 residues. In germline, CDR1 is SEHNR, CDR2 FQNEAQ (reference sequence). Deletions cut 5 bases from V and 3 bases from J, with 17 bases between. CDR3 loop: CASSANRDIVYEQYF. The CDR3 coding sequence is TGTGCCAGCAGCGCCAACCGGGACATAGTCTACGAGCAGTACTTC.

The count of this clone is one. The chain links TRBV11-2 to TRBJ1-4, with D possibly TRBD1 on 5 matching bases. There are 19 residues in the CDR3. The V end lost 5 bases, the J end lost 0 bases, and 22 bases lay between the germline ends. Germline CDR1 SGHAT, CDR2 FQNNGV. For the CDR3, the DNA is TGTGCCAGCAGCCCCTCCCCCGGGACGGTAGTTGCAACTAATGAAAAACTGTTTTTT. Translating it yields CASSPSPGTVVATNEKLFF.